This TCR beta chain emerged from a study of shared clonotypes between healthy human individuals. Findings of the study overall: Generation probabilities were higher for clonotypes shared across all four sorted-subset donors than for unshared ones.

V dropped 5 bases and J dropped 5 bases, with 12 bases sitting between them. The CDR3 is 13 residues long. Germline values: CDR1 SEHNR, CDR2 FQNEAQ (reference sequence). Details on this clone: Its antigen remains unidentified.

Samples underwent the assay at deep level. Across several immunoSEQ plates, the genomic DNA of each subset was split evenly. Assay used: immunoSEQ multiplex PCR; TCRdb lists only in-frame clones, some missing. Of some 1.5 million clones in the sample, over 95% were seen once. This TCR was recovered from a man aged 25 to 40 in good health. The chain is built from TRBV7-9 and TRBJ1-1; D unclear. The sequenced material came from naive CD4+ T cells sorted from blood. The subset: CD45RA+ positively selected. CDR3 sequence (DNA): TGTGCCAGCAGCCCCCCACAGCGGACTGAAGCTTTCTTT. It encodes CASSPPQRTEAFF.